This is a list of T cell receptor beta chains from one sample in a study of T cells in Graves' hyperthyroidism and ophthalmopathy. TCRdb redid the calling of the multiplex PCR reads with MiXCR, one entry per CDR3 protein. The sample has about 620,000 distinct CDR3 sequences; 15% to 20% are singletons. Sequenced material: blood. The origin of the receptors is a woman younger than 45 with Graves' hyperthyroidism. CDR3s include the opening cysteine and the closing phenylalanine or tryptophan. A D gene is named only where the DNA matches it firmly. Size is omitted from some rows. Given values are once, few, many or a class for expanded clones.

d_call	clone_size	v_call	j_call	cdr3_aa	cdr3_nt
.	many	TRBV5-6	TRBJ2-1	CASSDGFPYNEQFF	TGTGCCAGCAGCGACGGATTTCCCTACAATGAGCAGTTCTTC
.	few	TRBV28	TRBJ1-2	CASSLQDLGGYTF	TGTGCCAGCAGTTTACAGGACCTGGGGGGCTACACCTTC
.	many	TRBV6-5	TRBJ2-7	CASSYGQSYEQYF	TGTGCCAGCAGTTATGGACAGTCCTACGAGCAGTACTTC
.	few	TRBV2	TRBJ2-1	CASSLGTSGSQFF	TGTGCCAGCAGTCTCGGGACATCCGGCTCGCAGTTCTTC
.	few	TRBV2	TRBJ1-6	CASSWRGEHSPLHF	TGTGCCAGCAGTTGGAGGGGGGAGCATTCACCCCTCCACTTT
TRBD2	few	TRBV6-1	TRBJ2-1	CASTTAGDNEQFF	TGTGCCAGCACCACAGCGGGGGACAATGAGCAGTTCTTC
.	.	TRBV6-2/TRBV6-3	TRBJ2-3	CASTVSGHTDTQYF	TGTGCCAGCACGGTCAGCGGGCACACAGATACGCAGTATTTT
.	few	TRBV12-3/TRBV12-4	TRBJ2-5	CASSFRTEGETQYF	TGTGCCAGCAGTTTTAGAACAGAGGGGGAGACCCAGTACTTC
TRBD2	few	TRBV6-5	TRBJ2-4	CASTYQGGSSPNIQYF	TGTGCCAGCACTTATCAGGGCGGGAGTTCCCCAAACATTCAGTACTTC
.	many	TRBV20-1	TRBJ1-5	CSARSKGTGNQPQHF	TGCAGTGCTAGATCTAAAGGGACCGGCAATCAGCCCCAGCATTTT
.	few	TRBV10-3	TRBJ2-7	CAISVDRNYEQYF	TGTGCCATCAGTGTCGACAGAAACTACGAGCAGTACTTC
.	few	TRBV10-1	TRBJ2-5	CASSESKRGFQETQYF	TGCGCCAGCAGTGAGTCGAAACGGGGGTTCCAAGAGACCCAGTACTTC
.	.	TRBV7-9	TRBJ1-4	CASSEGHVNEKLFF	TGTGCCAGCAGCGAGGGACACGTTAATGAAAAACTGTTTTTT
TRBD2	many	TRBV7-9	TRBJ2-1	CASSSQGTRGEQFF	TGTGCCAGCAGCTCTCAAGGGACTAGAGGTGAGCAGTTCTTC
TRBD1	.	TRBV27	TRBJ1-5	CARDRTGLDQPQHF	TGTGCCAGGGACCGGACAGGGTTGGATCAGCCCCAGCATTTT
TRBD2	few	TRBV19	TRBJ2-3	CASRFSGSNTQYF	TGTGCCAGCCGATTTAGCGGGAGCAATACGCAGTATTTT
.	.	TRBV20-1	TRBJ2-5	CSARDTGLAREIQYF	TGCAGTGCTAGAGATACCGGGCTAGCGAGAGAGATCCAGTACTTC
TRBD1	many	TRBV5-1	TRBJ2-5	CASSLGQLQETQYF	TGTGCCAGCAGTTTGGGACAGCTCCAAGAGACCCAGTACTTC
TRBD1	few	TRBV20-1	TRBJ2-1	CSARGRTGYYNEQFF	TGCAGTGCTAGAGGTCGGACAGGCTACTACAATGAGCAGTTCTTC
.	many	TRBV27	TRBJ2-2	CASSFDLTGAGTGELFF	TGTGCCAGCAGTTTCGACCTAACGGGAGCGGGCACCGGGGAGCTGTTTTTT
.	many	TRBV30	TRBJ2-1	CACPGSGDSHYNEQFF	TGTGCCTGTCCCGGGTCGGGTGACAGCCACTACAATGAGCAGTTCTTC
TRBD1	many	TRBV28	TRBJ2-7	CASSLSGQGASEQYF	TGTGCCAGCAGTTTATCGGGACAGGGGGCGAGCGAGCAGTACTTC
.	many	TRBV6-2/TRBV6-3	TRBJ1-5	CASSWLPYQPQHF	TGTGCCAGCAGTTGGCTCCCTTATCAGCCCCAGCATTTT
.	.	TRBV20-1	TRBJ2-2	CSARDPSVLGTGELFF	TGCAGTGCTAGAGATCCTAGCGTCTTAGGGACCGGGGAGCTGTTTTTT
.	many	TRBV7-8	TRBJ2-7	CASSRDGPVGEQYF	TGTGCCAGCAGTCGCGACGGACCAGTGGGCGAGCAGTACTTC
.	many	TRBV20-1	TRBJ1-5	CSAREGAQPQHF	TGCAGTGCTAGAGAGGGGGCTCAGCCCCAGCATTTT
.	once	TRBV20-1	TRBJ2-3	CSARGGGMADTQYF	TGCAGTGCTAGAGGTGGCGGGATGGCAGATACGCAGTATTTT
.	few	TRBV27	TRBJ1-1	CASSLTLGQWTEAFF	TGTGCCAGCAGTTTAACCTTAGGACAGTGGACTGAAGCTTTCTTT
.	many	TRBV28	TRBJ1-2	CASSSIQTSFTYGYTF	TGTGCCAGCAGTAGCATACAGACCTCCTTTACCTATGGCTACACCTTC